The 13 T cell receptor beta chains listed next were all sequenced from one sample in a study of blood T cell repertoires in COVID-19. The repertoire was sequenced with immunoSEQ multiplex PCR; TCRdb's copy has only in-frame clones and lacks some. The sample gives around 81,000 clones, roughly 90% of which show up once; about 7% is in the top ten. Sequencing input: peripheral blood. Receptor source: a man between 65 and 79 years old with acute or convalescent COVID-19.

The chain couples TRBV7-3 to TRBJ2-3; 12 nucleotides agree with TRBD2. Germline CDR1 is SGHTA and CDR2 is FQGTGA. This CDR3 is built from 16 residues. Trimming cost V 5 bases and J 3 bases; bases outside gene matches: 6. The CDR3 nucleotides are TGTGCCAGCAGCCAGGGACTAGCGGGTTCTACAGATACGCAGTATTTT. Amino acids: CASSQGLAGSTDTQYF.

The V and J genes are TRBV28 and TRBJ1-5; 9 bases line up with TRBD1. The trim removed 6 bases at V and 8 bases at J, leaving 5 bases unmatched. The CDR3 is made up of 13 amino acids. Germline V lookup: CDR1 MDHEN, CDR2 SYDVKM. CDR3 amino acids: CASSWTGDEPQHF. CDR3 coding DNA: TGTGCCAGCAGCTGGACAGGGGATGAGCCCCAGCATTTT.

The V gene is TRBV27, the J gene TRBJ2-3; TRBD2 aligns across 12 bases. Looked up from germline, CDR1 is MNHEY and CDR2 is SMNVEV (reference sequence). The CDR3 runs to 17 residues. With V trimmed by 5 bases and J by 1 base, 7 bases remained unmatched. The CDR3 bases are TGTGCCAGCAGTCCAAGGACTAGCGGGACAGGCACAGATACGCAGTATTTT. This gives the protein CASSPRTSGTGTDTQYF.

This chain uses TRBV5-4 with TRBJ2-5, with D perhaps matching TRBD2 (7 bases). The CDR3 is 15 amino acids. Trimming removed 0 bases at V and 5 bases at J, with 14 bases between. Germline assignment: CDR1 SGHNT and CDR2 YYREEE (reference sequence). This CDR3 reads CASSLAGAGGETQYF. The CDR3 DNA reads as TGTGCCAGCAGCTTGGCGGGGGCCGGGGGGGAGACCCAGTACTTC.

The chain employs TRBV3-1 (or the pseudogene TRBV3-2) and TRBJ1-2; D is unresolved. CDR1 LGHDT and CDR2 YNNKEL come from the germline V gene (reference sequence). The CDR3 sequence is 13 residues long. Trimming shortened V by 2 bases and J by 6 bases, and 10 bases separated the two germline ends. The CDR3 loop reads CASSQSWRDGYTF. The DNA of the CDR3 is TGTGCCAGCAGCCAAAGTTGGAGGGATGGCTACACCTTC.

The chain couples TRBV29-1 to TRBJ1-1; 7 bases agree with TRBD1. Germline trimming cut 7 bases from V and 2 bases from J; bases unmatched to any gene: 4. The CDR3 extends over 12 amino acids. The germline V gene has CDR1 SQVTM and CDR2 ANQGSEA. The CDR3 DNA sequence: TGCAGCGGGGGACAGCCCAACACTGAAGCTTTCTTT. Its protein is CSGGQPNTEAFF.

The chain couples TRBV28 to TRBJ2-7; 7 nucleotides agree with TRBD2. This CDR3 has 15 residues. The V and J ends lost 7 bases and 0 bases, in that order; junction bases with no gene match: 9. CDR1 is MDHEN and CDR2 is SYDVKM in the germline V gene. CDR3 nucleotides: TGTGCCAGCAACCCCCGGGGGGAAAGCTCCTACGAGCAGTACTTC. Amino acid sequence: CASNPRGESSYEQYF.

This clone was detected only a few times. This chain connects TRBV11-2 to TRBJ2-1, with TRBD1 as a possible D gene (5 bases). CDR1 SGHAT and CDR2 FQNNGV come from the germline V gene. V lost 0 bases, J lost 3 bases, and 9 bases lay in between. The CDR3 is made up of 15 amino acids. CDR3 coding DNA: TGTGCCAGCAGCTTAGACAGGGTCGGCTACAATGAGCAGTTCTTC. It encodes CASSLDRVGYNEQFF.

V usage is TRBV19 and J usage is TRBJ2-7; 7 bases map to TRBD2. Germline V gives CDR1 LNHDA, CDR2 SQIVND (reference sequence). This CDR3 contains 15 residues. The junction had 6 bases not matched to a gene; V was cut back by 1 base and J by 3 bases. The CDR3 is CASSIVAGVSYEQYF. CDR3 sequence (DNA): TGTGCCAGTAGTATAGTGGCGGGAGTTAGCTACGAGCAGTACTTC.

The J gene is TRBJ2-2, the V gene TRBV2; D may be TRBD1 (6 bases). The CDR3 loop spans 15 amino acids. Deletions cut 4 bases from V and 5 bases from J, with 14 bases between. Looked up from germline, CDR1 is SNHLY and CDR2 is FYNNEI. CDR3 sequence reads: CASSAMAGVTGELFF. For the CDR3, the DNA is TGTGCCAGCAGTGCAATGGCAGGGGTTACCGGGGAGCTGTTTTTT.

This sequence joins TRBV4-1 and TRBJ1-5; no definite D call. V lost 0 bases, J lost 10 bases, and 13 bases lay in between. The CDR3 runs 14 residues. From germline, CDR1 is MGHRA and CDR2 YSYEKL. The CDR3 coding sequence is TGCGCCAGCAGCCAAGAAGGACGGGGTAATCCCCAGCATTTT. This sequence encodes CASSQEGRGNPQHF.

This clone was observed a handful of times. V usage is TRBV5-1 and J usage is TRBJ1-5, with 8 bases fitting TRBD1. Looked up from germline, CDR1 is SGHRS and CDR2 is YFSETQ. With 1 base clipped from V and 5 bases from J, the junction kept 2 bases outside the gene matches. The CDR3 sequence is 14 residues long. CDR3 nucleotide sequence: TGCGCCAGCAGCTTGACAGGGGGAGATCAGCCCCAGCATTTT. Translation: CASSLTGGDQPQHF.

This chain links TRBV6-2 or TRBV6-3 with TRBJ1-5; weak D call: TRBD1 (6 bases). Germline CDR1 and CDR2: MNHEY and SVGEGT. The V end lost 4 bases, the J end lost 0 bases, and 13 bases lay between the germline ends. The CDR3 length is 16 residues. In DNA, the CDR3 is TGTGCCAGCAGTTCGATAAGGGGGAATAGCAATCAGCCCCAGCATTTT. It translates to CASSSIRGNSNQPQHF.